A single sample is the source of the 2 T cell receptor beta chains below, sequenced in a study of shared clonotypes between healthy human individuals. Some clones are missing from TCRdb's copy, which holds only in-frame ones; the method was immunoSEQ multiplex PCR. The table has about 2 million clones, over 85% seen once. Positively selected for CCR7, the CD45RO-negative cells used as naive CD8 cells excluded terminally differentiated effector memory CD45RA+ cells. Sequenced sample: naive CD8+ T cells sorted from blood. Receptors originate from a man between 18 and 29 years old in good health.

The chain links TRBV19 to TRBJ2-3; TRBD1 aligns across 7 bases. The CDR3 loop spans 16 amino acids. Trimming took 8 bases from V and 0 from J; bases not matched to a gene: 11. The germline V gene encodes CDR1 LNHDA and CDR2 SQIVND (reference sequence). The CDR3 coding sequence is TGTGCCAGTGGACAGGAAGGACTTCCTAGCACAGATACGCAGTATTTT. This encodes CASGQEGLPSTDTQYF.

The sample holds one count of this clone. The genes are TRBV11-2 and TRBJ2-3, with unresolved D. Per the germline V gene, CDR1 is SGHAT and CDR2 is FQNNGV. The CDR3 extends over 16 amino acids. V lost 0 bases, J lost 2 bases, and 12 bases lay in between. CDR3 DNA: TGTGCCAGCAGCTTAGAGGCTAGGGTTCTCACAGATACGCAGTATTTT. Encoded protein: CASSLEARVLTDTQYF.